The 30 T cell receptor beta chains in this list originate from one sample, sequenced in a study of blood T cell repertoires in COVID-19. TCRdb's table, derived via immunoSEQ multiplex PCR, lists solely in-frame clones and lacks some. Of roughly 200,000 clones detected, more than 70% appear once; the ten largest clones hold roughly 6%. Source material: peripheral blood. Receptors were obtained from a man aged 40-49 years with active or convalescent COVID-19.

This chain joins TRBV30 and TRBJ2-7; perhaps TRBD1 as D (6 bases). Deletions cut 3 bases from V and 9 bases from J, with 12 bases between. The CDR3 runs 11 residues. Germline V gene data show CDR1 as GTSNPN and CDR2 as SVGIG (reference sequence). The CDR3 region has the DNA TGTGCCTGGAGAACAGGGTTCAGGCAGTACTTC. It yields the protein CAWRTGFRQYF.

The rearrangement uses TRBV19 and TRBJ1-5; D is unresolved. CDR1 is LNHDA and CDR2 is SQIVND in the germline V gene (reference sequence). The V and J ends lost 2 bases and 4 bases respectively, with 9 bases between them. There are 14 residues in the CDR3. CDR3 protein: CASSIIRGNQPQHF. In nucleotides, the CDR3 is TGTGCCAGTAGTATAATTCGAGGGAATCAGCCCCAGCATTTT.

The gene calls are TRBV19 and TRBJ2-4; 9 bases line up with TRBD1. CDR1 is LNHDA and CDR2 is SQIVND in the germline V gene (reference sequence). The CDR3 is made up of 15 amino acids. Trimming cost V 4 bases and J 8 bases; bases outside gene matches: 9. CDR3 DNA sequence: TGTGCCAGTAGTACGGACAGGGGACTCCGAGACATTCAGTACTTC. Translated, it gives CASSTDRGLRDIQYF. Full variable domain (remainder filled in from reference TRBV19 and TRBJ2-4): DGGITQSPKYLFRKEGQNVTLSCEQNLNHDAMYWYRQDPGQGLRLIYYSQIVNDFQKGDIAEGYSVSREKKESFPLTVTSAQKNPTAFYLCASSTDRGLRDIQYFGAGTRLSVL.

This chain joins TRBV5-1 and TRBJ1-5, with 8 nucleotides matching TRBD1. This CDR3 is built from 18 residues. CDR1 and CDR2 (germline): SGHRS, YFSETQ. V gave up 4 bases and J gave up 6 bases; unmatched junction bases: 18. The CDR3 DNA follows: TGCGCCAGCAGCCCAAACCCCCTGAATGACAGGGGTGGTCAGCCCCAGCATTTT. Encoded protein: CASSPNPLNDRGGQPQHF.

The rearrangement uses TRBV18 and TRBJ2-7, with a possible D match to TRBD2 (6 bases). The germline V and J ends were trimmed by 0 bases and 4 bases, with 10 bases remaining between them. This CDR3 comprises 14 residues. CDR1 is KGHSH and CDR2 is LQKENI in the germline V gene. This chain's CDR3 is CASSPPAGLYEQYF. For the CDR3, the DNA is TGTGCCAGCTCACCACCGGCGGGGCTATACGAGCAGTACTTC.

The genes are TRBV27 and TRBJ1-1, with 8 positions matching TRBD1. The germline V gene encodes CDR1 MNHEY and CDR2 SMNVEV (reference sequence). V lost 7 bases to trimming and J lost 7 bases; unmatched junction nucleotides: 8. The CDR3 covers 13 residues. CDR3 protein: CASNRAGTGEAFF. CDR3 DNA sequence: TGTGCCAGCAACCGTGCCGGGACAGGTGAAGCTTTCTTT.

The CDR3 loop is CASSSIILTGGWSGNTIYF. The CDR3 DNA reads TGTGCCAGCAGCTCGATAATTCTGACAGGGGGCTGGTCTGGAAACACCATATATTTT. The chain employs TRBV5-5 and TRBJ1-3; 10 bases fit TRBD1. The CDR3 is 19 amino acids. Trimming took 3 bases from V and 1 from J; bases not matched to a gene: 13. CDR1 is SGHKS, CDR2 YYEKEE, per germline (reference sequence).

The V gene is TRBV7-2, the J gene TRBJ2-2; 8 bases are a match to TRBD1. This CDR3 spans 16 amino acids. Looked up from germline, CDR1 is SGHTA and CDR2 is FQGNSA. With 2 bases clipped from V and 5 bases from J, the junction kept 7 bases outside the gene matches. As DNA, the CDR3 is TGTGCCAGCAGCTTATTCCCCCAGGGGGCTACCGGGGAGCTGTTTTTT. The encoded protein is CASSLFPQGATGELFF.

This chain uses TRBV5-1 with TRBJ1-6, with a tentative D call TRBD1 (5 bases). Per the germline V gene, CDR1 is SGHRS and CDR2 is YFSETQ. The length of the CDR3 is 17 residues. V was trimmed by 0 bases and J by 1 base, leaving 11 bases between them. Here the CDR3 DNA reads TGCGCCAGCAGCTTGGATCCGGGGGGATCCTATAATTCACCCCTCCACTTT. This encodes CASSLDPGGSYNSPLHF.

The rearrangement uses TRBV29-1 and TRBJ2-7; TRBD1 matches at 9 bases. In germline, CDR1 is SQVTM, CDR2 ANQGSEA. The J segment lost 4 bases and the V segment lost 7 bases, leaving 5 bases of the junction unmatched. The CDR3 covers 12 residues. Here the CDR3 reads CSARTGAYEQYF. As DNA, the CDR3 is TGCAGCGCGCGGACAGGGGCTTACGAGCAGTACTTC.

This clone came up a few times. The genes are TRBV29-1 and TRBJ1-1; D unresolved. CDR3 length: 14 amino acids. V was cut by 5 bases and J by 0 bases, with 13 bases left in between. The germline V gene has CDR1 SQVTM and CDR2 ANQGSEA. CDR3 loop: CSVKSRAMNTEAFF. The CDR3 nucleotides are TGCAGCGTTAAGTCGAGGGCGATGAACACTGAAGCTTTCTTT.

This chain connects TRBV5-1 to TRBJ2-7; 9 bases are shared with TRBD1. The CDR3 length is 14 residues. V lost 0 bases to trimming and J lost 7 bases; unmatched junction nucleotides: 5. Germline V gene lookup returns CDR1 SGHRS and CDR2 YFSETQ. Written as DNA, the CDR3 is TGCGCCAGCAGCTTGGTACAGGGGGCGGGTGAGCAGTACTTC. This translates into CASSLVQGAGEQYF.

The gene calls are TRBV7-2 and TRBJ2-4; 10 nucleotides agree with TRBD2. The CDR3 spans 19 residues. With V trimmed by 1 base and J by 1 base, 10 bases remained unmatched. The germline gives CDR1 SGHTA, CDR2 FQGNSA. The chain's CDR3 is CASSLEASGGPGAKNIQYF. Here the CDR3 DNA reads TGTGCCAGCAGCTTAGAGGCTAGCGGGGGCCCCGGGGCCAAAAACATTCAGTACTTC. Full variable domain (missing parts from reference TRBV7-2 and TRBJ2-4): GAGVSQSPSNKVTEKGKDVELRCDPISGHTALYWYRQSLGQGLEFLIYFQGNSAPDKSGLPSDRFSAERTGGSVSTLTIQRTQQEDSAVYLCASSLEASGGPGAKNIQYFGAGTRLSVL.

The chain uses TRBV6-2 or TRBV6-3 and TRBJ2-7; D remains unclear. CDR3 length: 14 residues. Germline V gives CDR1 MNHEY, CDR2 SVGEGT. With 7 bases removed from V and 5 bases from J, the gap between germline ends came to 18 bases. CDR3 DNA sequence: TGTGCCAGCACCCCGCAGCCAGGATTCAACGAGCAGTACTTC. It specifies CASTPQPGFNEQYF.

CDR3 nucleotide sequence: TGTGCCAGCAGTTCCAGCGGGATGGGCGAGCAGTACTTC. It yields the protein CASSSSGMGEQYF. The chain employs TRBV28 and TRBJ2-7, with 7 bases aligning to TRBD2. The CDR3 runs to 13 residues. Losses at the gene ends were 4 bases for V and 6 bases for J; bases not matched to a gene: 6. Per germline, CDR1 MDHEN and CDR2 SYDVKM.

V usage is TRBV19 and J usage is TRBJ2-7; TRBD1 might be the D (6 bases). The V gene lost 5 bases and the J gene lost 2 bases, with 13 bases spanning the gap. The CDR3 contains 14 residues. Germline V gene data show CDR1 as LNHDA and CDR2 as SQIVND (reference sequence). CDR3 protein: CASSHGQTTYEQYF. The CDR3 DNA sequence: TGTGCCAGTAGTCACGGACAGACCACCTACGAGCAGTACTTC.

The genes are TRBV11-2 and TRBJ2-1; 12 bases line up with TRBD2. The J segment lost 8 bases and the V segment lost 8 bases, leaving 16 bases of the junction unmatched. CDR1 SGHAT and CDR2 FQNNGV come from the germline V gene. The CDR3 consists of 17 residues. The CDR3 is CASLPTLTSGRNDEQFF. As DNA, the CDR3 is TGTGCCAGCCTCCCCACGCTAACTAGCGGGAGGAACGATGAGCAGTTCTTC.

The gene calls are TRBV6-2 or TRBV6-3 and TRBJ2-2; 12 nucleotides match TRBD1. The CDR3 is 17 amino acids. CDR1 MNHEY and CDR2 SVGEGT come from the germline V gene. Trimming took 2 bases from V and 4 from J; bases not matched to a gene: 5. This CDR3 is CASSYARDRGPTGELFF. The CDR3 coding sequence is TGTGCCAGCAGTTACGCCCGGGACAGGGGGCCCACCGGGGAGCTGTTTTTT.

This rearrangement joins TRBV5-5 to TRBJ2-2, with D perhaps matching TRBD1 (6 bases). Germline assignment: CDR1 SGHKS and CDR2 YYEKEE (reference sequence). There are 15 residues in the CDR3. V was cut by 4 bases and J by 1 base, with 11 bases left in between. The DNA for the CDR3 is TGTGCCAGCAGCCGGACAGACGAGAACACCGGGGAGCTGTTTTTT. Its protein product is CASSRTDENTGELFF.

This clone was detected only a few times. The chain uses TRBV9 and TRBJ2-2; tentative D call: TRBD2 (6 bases). The germline V gene encodes CDR1 SGDLS and CDR2 YYNGEE. The CDR3 totals 14 residues. Trimming cost V 0 bases and J 4 bases, with 7 bases left between them. The chain's CDR3 is CASSVVGGTGELFF. The DNA for the CDR3 is TGTGCCAGCAGCGTAGTGGGGGGCACCGGGGAGCTGTTTTTT.

This sequence joins TRBV7-2 and TRBJ2-5; the match to TRBD2 covers 9 bases. The CDR3 length is 13 residues. Germline loops: CDR1 SGHTA, CDR2 FQGNSA. V was clipped by 8 bases and J by 5 bases; unmatched bases: 6. The CDR3 nucleotides are TGTGCCAGCGAGCGGGGGGTAGGGGAGACCCAGTACTTC. It translates to CASERGVGETQYF.

The rearrangement uses TRBV24-1 and TRBJ1-1, with 12 bases fitting TRBD1. With 9 bases clipped from V and 3 bases from J, the junction kept 7 bases outside the gene matches. The CDR3 consists of 15 residues. Germline V gives CDR1 KGHDR, CDR2 SFDVKD. CDR3 nucleotides: TGTGCCACCCGGGGACAGGGGGCGCATGACACTGAAGCTTTCTTT. Translating gives CATRGQGAHDTEAFF.

This clone occurred a few times. Written as DNA, the CDR3 is TGTGCCAGCAGTTCTCAGGGGGCTGGAAACACCATATATTTT. Its translation: CASSSQGAGNTIYF. This rearrangement joins TRBV28 to TRBJ1-3, with TRBD1 matching 7 bases. This CDR3 spans 14 amino acids. CDR1 is MDHEN, CDR2 SYDVKM, per germline. Trimming took 4 bases from V and 2 from J; bases not matched to a gene: 2.

This rearrangement joins TRBV6-4 to TRBJ1-1; the D is unclear. The length of the CDR3 is 13 residues. The V gene lost 4 bases and the J gene lost 4 bases, with 10 bases spanning the gap. CDR1 is MRHNA, CDR2 SNTAGT, per germline. The CDR3 nucleotides read TGTGCCAGCAGTGCCACACCCAGCACTGAAGCTTTCTTT. As protein: CASSATPSTEAFF.

V usage is TRBV28 and J usage is TRBJ1-2; 9 nucleotides line up with TRBD1. CDR1 MDHEN and CDR2 SYDVKM come from the germline V gene. CDR3 size: 14 residues. V dropped 7 bases and J dropped 3; count of bases not matched to a gene: 6. The CDR3 sequence is CASITGGWDYGYTF. CDR3 nucleotide sequence: TGTGCCAGCATTACAGGGGGCTGGGACTATGGCTACACCTTC.

The chain uses TRBV7-9 and TRBJ2-7, with D maybe TRBD1 (5 bases). CDR1 and CDR2 (germline): SEHNR, FQNEAQ (reference sequence). The CDR3 is made up of 16 amino acids. Trimming cost V 1 base and J 7 bases, with 20 bases left between them. This CDR3 reads CASSLGMQGPLEEQYF. The CDR3 DNA is TGTGCCAGCAGCTTAGGGATGCAGGGCCCTTTGGAAGAGCAGTACTTC.

This clone was detected a few times. The V gene is TRBV14, the J gene TRBJ2-7; 7 bases are shared with TRBD1. V gave up 6 bases and J gave up 2 bases; unmatched junction bases: 7. In germline, CDR1 is SGHDN, CDR2 FVKESK. This CDR3 contains 14 residues. In DNA form, the CDR3 reads TGTGCCAGCAGACTGACAGGGAAGACCTACGAGCAGTACTTC. It specifies CASRLTGKTYEQYF.

The chain is built from TRBV7-2 and TRBJ1-1; D possibly corresponds to TRBD1 (6 bases). CDR1 and CDR2 from the germline V gene are SGHTA and FQGNSA. The CDR3 sequence is 14 residues long. Trimming cost V 5 bases and J 2 bases, with 12 bases left between them. The CDR3 DNA reads TGTGCCAGCAGCCGGCCGGGACACAACACTGAAGCTTTCTTT. Amino acid sequence: CASSRPGHNTEAFF.

The chain couples TRBV6-5 to TRBJ1-2, with TRBD1 matching over 8 bases. The CDR3 is 15 amino acids. Germline V gene lookup returns CDR1 MNHEY and CDR2 SVGAGI. Unmatched junction bases numbered 5, after V lost 2 bases and J lost 3 bases. CDR3 sequence reads: CASSYNRGGDYGYTF. For the CDR3, the DNA is TGTGCCAGCAGTTACAACAGGGGGGGGGACTATGGCTACACCTTC.

Here the CDR3 reads CASSLQDRGNEKLFF. The DNA for the CDR3 is TGTGCCAGCAGCTTACAGGACAGGGGTAATGAAAAACTGTTTTTT. The chain combines TRBV7-9 with TRBJ1-4; 9 nucleotides align to TRBD1. Germline V lookup: CDR1 SEHNR, CDR2 FQNEAQ (reference sequence). Losses at the gene ends were 2 bases for V and 4 bases for J; bases not matched to a gene: 2. The CDR3 loop spans 15 amino acids.